Listed below are T cell receptor beta chains from one sample, sequenced in a study of cytomegalovirus exposure and HLA in healthy donors. Assay used: immunoSEQ multiplex PCR; TCRdb lists only in-frame clones, some missing. This table has more than 60,000 clones, 70% to 85% appearing once. The sequencing input was PBMCs. The receptors were gathered from a man aged 35-49 years in good health and CMV-seropositive. Both conserved end residues are part of each CDR3. The order of the fields is J gene, D gene, V gene, clone size, CDR3 DNA, CDR3 protein. The D gene is left open where the match is weak. Only part of the rows carry a size: once, few, many, or a class if the clone is expanded.

TRBJ2-3,TRBD2,TRBV5-4,NA,TGTGCCAGCAGCTTAGCGGGAGACTCAGATACGCAGTATTTT,CASSLAGDSDTQYF
TRBJ2-7,TRBD1,TRBV6-5,NA,TGTGCCAGCGGGGACAGTAGCCTGCAGTACTTC,CASGDSSLQYF
TRBJ2-7,TRBD2,TRBV5-1,NA,TGCGCCAGCAATACCTTTGGGGGCGGGAGGTCCTATGAGCAGTACTTC,CASNTFGGGRSYEQYF
TRBJ1-2,NA,TRBV7-9,NA,TGTGCCAGCAGCTTAGCGCCGACAGAGTATGGCTACACCTTC,CASSLAPTEYGYTF
TRBJ2-2,NA,TRBV12-5,NA,TGTGCTAGTGGTCCATCGTGGGGCACGAACACCGGGGAGCTGTTTTTT,CASGPSWGTNTGELFF
TRBJ2-1,TRBD1,TRBV5-1,NA,TGCGCCAGCAGCCCGGGACAGGGAATATACAATGAGCAGTTCTTC,CASSPGQGIYNEQFF
TRBJ2-3,TRBD2,TRBV11-3,NA,TGTGCCAGCAGCGGACCGGGGGGAGATACGCAGTATTTT,CASSGPGGDTQYF
TRBJ2-1,TRBD1,TRBV19,NA,TGTGCCAGTACTCTTGACAGGGGGCGAGTAGCGGCCTACAATGAGCAGTTCTTC,CASTLDRGRVAAYNEQFF
TRBJ1-4,NA,TRBV18,NA,TGTGCCAGCTCGTTCCAACAGGGCACTAATGAAAAACTGTTTTTT,CASSFQQGTNEKLFF
TRBJ1-5,NA,TRBV4-1,NA,TGCGCCAGCAGCCAAGTCCGTTCAGGGGGCAATCAGCCCCAGCATTTT,CASSQVRSGGNQPQHF
TRBJ1-5,TRBD1,TRBV6-1,few,TGTGCCAGCAGTGAACCCAGACAGGGGACGGGCAGCAATCAGCCCCAGCATTTT,CASSEPRQGTGSNQPQHF
TRBJ2-2,NA,TRBV6-5,NA,TGTGCCAGCACCCGGGACTACACCGGGGAGCTGTTTTTT,CASTRDYTGELFF
TRBJ1-1,NA,TRBV18,NA,TGTGCCAGCTCACCATCAGGGTTGGGGTTCACTGAAGCTTTCTTT,CASSPSGLGFTEAFF
TRBJ1-1,NA,TRBV12-5,NA,TGTGCTAGTGGTTTGGAAGGCCGAGGGACTGAAGCTTTCTTT,CASGLEGRGTEAFF
TRBJ2-3,TRBD2,TRBV10-3,NA,TGTGCCATCAGTGGAGCTAGCGGGGGCGTGGATACGCAGTATTTT,CAISGASGGVDTQYF
TRBJ1-6,NA,TRBV9,NA,TGTGCCAGCAGCGTAGAGGCAGGGAATAGTTCACCCCTCCACTTT,CASSVEAGNSSPLHF
TRBJ2-3,NA,TRBV5-4,NA,TGTGCCAGCAGCCCCCGGGACTTTAGCACAGATACGCAGTATTTT,CASSPRDFSTDTQYF
TRBJ2-7,TRBD1,TRBV5-5,NA,TGTGCCAGCAGCCCCAGGACAGGGATCGGCGAGCAGTACTTC,CASSPRTGIGEQYF
TRBJ2-7,TRBD1,TRBV28,NA,TGTGCCACCCGAGACAGGGGCTACGAGCAGTACTTC,CATRDRGYEQYF
TRBJ2-2,TRBD2,TRBV7-2,NA,TGTGCCAGCAGCATAGCGGGGGGGAACACCGGGGAGCTGTTTTTT,CASSIAGGNTGELFF
TRBJ1-2,NA,TRBV5-4,NA,TGTGCCAGCAGCTTTGTGGGCAGGGACTACCTTGGCGGTTATGGCTACACCTTC,CASSFVGRDYLGGYGYTF
TRBJ1-3,NA,TRBV28,NA,TGTGCCAGCAGCCTTAGGGGAGGGGAAAGGGGAAACACCATATATTTT,CASSLRGGERGNTIYF
TRBJ2-1,TRBD2,TRBV7-2,NA,TGTGCCAGCAGCTTCACTAGCGGGGGGGGATGGGGGGAGCAGTTCTTC,CASSFTSGGGWGEQFF
TRBJ2-5,NA,TRBV28,NA,TGTGCCAGCAGTTTTACCAGGGAGACCCAGTACTTC,CASSFTRETQYF
TRBJ1-1,NA,TRBV28,NA,TGTGCCAGCGGGGCCGGCGGGGCGGGGAACACTGAAGCTTTCTTT,CASGAGGAGNTEAFF
TRBJ1-2,TRBD1,TRBV28,NA,TGTGCCAGCAGTTTACATCCCCCGGGACAGGGGCGCTATGGCTACACCTTC,CASSLHPPGQGRYGYTF
TRBJ2-5,NA,TRBV7-8,NA,TGTGCCAGCAGCAGAGAAAGATCCCAGTACTTC,CASSRERSQYF
TRBJ2-7,TRBD2,TRBV4-2,few,TGTGCCAGCAGTCGGACTAGCGAATCCTACGAGCAGTACTTC,CASSRTSESYEQYF
TRBJ1-2,TRBD1,TRBV19,few,TGTGCCAGTAGTATGAACAGGGGCTACGGCTACACCTTC,CASSMNRGYGYTF
TRBJ1-2,NA,TRBV2,NA,TGTGCCAGCAGTGATGGGGGGGCATATGGCTACACCTTC,CASSDGGAYGYTF
TRBJ2-1,NA,TRBV7-2,NA,TGTGCCAGCAGCTTAGACAGCAATGAGCAGTTCTTC,CASSLDSNEQFF
TRBJ1-2,NA,TRBV4-3,NA,TGCGCCAGCAGCCAAGATGCGGCCACCTATGGCTACACCTTC,CASSQDAATYGYTF
TRBJ1-6,NA,TRBV10-1,NA,TGCGCCGTAGCGGGTAATTCACCCCTCCACTTT,CAVAGNSPLHF
TRBJ2-1,NA,TRBV27,NA,TGTGCCAGCAGTTTATCGGTTAAGGGGGAGGGCAATGAGCAGTTCTTC,CASSLSVKGEGNEQFF
TRBJ2-7,NA,TRBV25-1,once,TGTGCCAGCAGTGAATCTGGGTTATCAGGCCACGAGCAGTACTTC,CASSESGLSGHEQYF